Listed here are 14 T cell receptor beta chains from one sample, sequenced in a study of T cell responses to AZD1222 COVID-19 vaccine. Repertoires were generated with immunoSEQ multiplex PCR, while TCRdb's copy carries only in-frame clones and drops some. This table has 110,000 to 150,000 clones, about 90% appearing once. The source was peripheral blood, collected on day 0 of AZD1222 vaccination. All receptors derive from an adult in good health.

This CDR3 reads CASSQAEAFF. CDR3 nucleotides: TGTGCCAGCAGCCAAGCTGAAGCTTTCTTT. V gene TRBV14 combines with J gene TRBJ1-1, with D unclear. V was cut by 1 base and J by 6 bases, with 0 bases left in between. This CDR3 has 10 amino acids. The V gene's germline CDR1 is SGHDN and CDR2 FVKESK.

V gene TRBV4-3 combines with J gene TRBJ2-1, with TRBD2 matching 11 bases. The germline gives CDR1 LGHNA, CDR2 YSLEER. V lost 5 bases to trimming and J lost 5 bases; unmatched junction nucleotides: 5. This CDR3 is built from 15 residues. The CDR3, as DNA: TGCGCCAGCAGCGCGGGACTAGCGGTACACAATGAGCAGTTCTTC. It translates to CASSAGLAVHNEQFF.

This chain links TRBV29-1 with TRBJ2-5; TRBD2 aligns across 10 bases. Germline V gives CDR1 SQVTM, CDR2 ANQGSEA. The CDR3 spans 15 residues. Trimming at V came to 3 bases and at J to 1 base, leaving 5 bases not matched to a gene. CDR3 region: CSVDPASGGQETQYF. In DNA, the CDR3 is TGCAGCGTTGACCCAGCTAGCGGGGGCCAAGAGACCCAGTACTTC.

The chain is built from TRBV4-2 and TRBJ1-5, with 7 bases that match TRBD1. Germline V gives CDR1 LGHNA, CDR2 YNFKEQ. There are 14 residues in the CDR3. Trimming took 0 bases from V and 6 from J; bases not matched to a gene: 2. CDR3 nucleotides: TGTGCCAGCAGCCAAGAGCCAGGGGGTCAGCCCCAGCATTTT. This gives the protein CASSQEPGGQPQHF.

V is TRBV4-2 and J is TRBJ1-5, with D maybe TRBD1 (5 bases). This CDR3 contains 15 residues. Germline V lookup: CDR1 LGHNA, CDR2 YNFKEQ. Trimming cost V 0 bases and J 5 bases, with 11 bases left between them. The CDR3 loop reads CASSQDRGGDQPQHF. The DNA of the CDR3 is TGTGCCAGCAGCCAAGATAGGGGCGGGGATCAGCCCCAGCATTTT.

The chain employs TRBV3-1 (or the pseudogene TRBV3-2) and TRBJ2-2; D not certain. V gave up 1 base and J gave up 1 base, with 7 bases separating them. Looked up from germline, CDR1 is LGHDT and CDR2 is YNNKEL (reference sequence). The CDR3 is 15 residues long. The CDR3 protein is CASSQVAGNTGELFF. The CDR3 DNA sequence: TGTGCCAGCAGCCAAGTGGCAGGGAACACCGGGGAGCTGTTTTTT.

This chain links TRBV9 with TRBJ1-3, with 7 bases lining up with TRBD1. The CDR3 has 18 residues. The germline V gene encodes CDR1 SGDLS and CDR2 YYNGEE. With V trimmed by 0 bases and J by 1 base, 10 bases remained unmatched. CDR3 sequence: CASSVELRGPGSGNTIYF. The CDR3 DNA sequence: TGTGCCAGCAGCGTAGAATTGAGGGGGCCGGGGTCTGGAAACACCATATATTTT.

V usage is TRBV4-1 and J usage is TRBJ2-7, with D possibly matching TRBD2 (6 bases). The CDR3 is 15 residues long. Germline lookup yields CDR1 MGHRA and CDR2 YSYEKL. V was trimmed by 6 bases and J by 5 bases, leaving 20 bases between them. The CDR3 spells CASSKTPGGIDEQYF. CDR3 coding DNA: TGCGCCAGCAGTAAAACCCCCGGCGGGATTGACGAGCAGTACTTC.

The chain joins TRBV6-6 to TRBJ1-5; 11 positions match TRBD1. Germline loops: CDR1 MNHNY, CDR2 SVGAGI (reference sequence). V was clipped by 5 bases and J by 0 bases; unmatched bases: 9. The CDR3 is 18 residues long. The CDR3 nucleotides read TGTGCCAGCAGTCCCGGGACAGGGGGTTCTCATAGCAATCAGCCCCAGCATTTT. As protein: CASSPGTGGSHSNQPQHF.

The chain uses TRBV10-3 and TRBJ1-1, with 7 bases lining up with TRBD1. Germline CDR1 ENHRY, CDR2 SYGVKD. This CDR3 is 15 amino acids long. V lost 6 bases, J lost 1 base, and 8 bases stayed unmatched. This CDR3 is CAISTLGGENTEAFF. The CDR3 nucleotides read TGTGCCATCAGCACCTTAGGGGGCGAGAACACTGAAGCTTTCTTT.

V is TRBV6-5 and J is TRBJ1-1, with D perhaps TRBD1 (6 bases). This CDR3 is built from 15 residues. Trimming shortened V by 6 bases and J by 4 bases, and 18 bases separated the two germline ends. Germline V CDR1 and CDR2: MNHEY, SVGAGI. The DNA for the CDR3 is TGTGCCAGCAGGGCCGGACAGTCCCGAGGCACTGAAGCTTTCTTT. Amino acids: CASRAGQSRGTEAFF.

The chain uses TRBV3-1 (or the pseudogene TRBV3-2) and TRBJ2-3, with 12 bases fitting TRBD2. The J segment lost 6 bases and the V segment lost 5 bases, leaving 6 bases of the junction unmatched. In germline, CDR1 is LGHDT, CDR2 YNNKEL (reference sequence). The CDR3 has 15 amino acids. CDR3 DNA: TGTGCCAGCAGCGACGGACTAGCGGGGCCGGATACGCAGTATTTT. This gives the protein CASSDGLAGPDTQYF.

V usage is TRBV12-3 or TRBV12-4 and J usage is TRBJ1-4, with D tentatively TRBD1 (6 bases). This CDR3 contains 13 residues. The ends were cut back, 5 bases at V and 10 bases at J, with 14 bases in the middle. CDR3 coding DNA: TGTGCCAGCAGTGAACAGGGTTACGGAAAACTGTTTTTT. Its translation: CASSEQGYGKLFF.

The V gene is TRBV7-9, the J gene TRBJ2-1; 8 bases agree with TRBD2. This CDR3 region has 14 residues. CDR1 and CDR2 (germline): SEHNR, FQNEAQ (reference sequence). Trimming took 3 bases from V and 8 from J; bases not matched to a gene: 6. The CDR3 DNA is TGTGCCAGCAGCTTTCGCGGGGGGATCGATGAGCAGTTCTTC. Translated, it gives CASSFRGGIDEQFF.